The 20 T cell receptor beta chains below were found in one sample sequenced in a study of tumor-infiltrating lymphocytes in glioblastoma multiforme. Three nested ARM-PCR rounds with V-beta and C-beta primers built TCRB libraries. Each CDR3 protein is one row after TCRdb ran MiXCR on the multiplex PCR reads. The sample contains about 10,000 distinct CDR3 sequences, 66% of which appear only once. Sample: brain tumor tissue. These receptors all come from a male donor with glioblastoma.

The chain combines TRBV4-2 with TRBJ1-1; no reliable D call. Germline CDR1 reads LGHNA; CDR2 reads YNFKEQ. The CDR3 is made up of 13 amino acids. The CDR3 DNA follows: TGTGCTAACAGCCAAGAGTCAGAAACTGAAGCTTTCTTT. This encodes CANSQESETEAFF.

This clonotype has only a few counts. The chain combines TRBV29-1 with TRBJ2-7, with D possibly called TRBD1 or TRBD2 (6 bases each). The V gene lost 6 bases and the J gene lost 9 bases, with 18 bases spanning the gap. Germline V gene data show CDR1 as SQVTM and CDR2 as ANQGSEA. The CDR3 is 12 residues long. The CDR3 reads CSVSQMTGAQYF. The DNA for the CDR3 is TGCAGCGTCAGTCAAATGACGGGGGCGCAGTACTTC.

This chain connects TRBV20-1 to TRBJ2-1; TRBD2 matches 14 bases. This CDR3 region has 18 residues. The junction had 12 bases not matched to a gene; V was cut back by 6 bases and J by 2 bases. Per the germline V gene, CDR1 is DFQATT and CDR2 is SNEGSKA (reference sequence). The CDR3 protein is CSAATGGLAGAPYNEQFF. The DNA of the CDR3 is TGCAGTGCAGCCACAGGGGGACTAGCGGGAGCCCCCTACAATGAGCAGTTCTTC.

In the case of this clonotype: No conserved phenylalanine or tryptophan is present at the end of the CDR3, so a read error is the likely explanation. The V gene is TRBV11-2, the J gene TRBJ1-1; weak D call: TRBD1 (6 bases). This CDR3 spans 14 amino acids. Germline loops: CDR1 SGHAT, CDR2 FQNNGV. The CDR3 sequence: CTSGQRGWDTEAFS. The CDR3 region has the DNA TGTACCAGCGGACAACGAGGGTGGGACACTGAGGCTTTCTCT.

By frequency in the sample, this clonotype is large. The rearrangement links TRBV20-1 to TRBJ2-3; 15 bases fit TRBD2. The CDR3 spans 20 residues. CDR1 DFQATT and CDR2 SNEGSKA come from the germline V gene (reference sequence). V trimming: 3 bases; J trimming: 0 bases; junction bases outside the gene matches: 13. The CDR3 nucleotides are TGCAGTGCTAGTCGCCCCGGACTAGCGGGAGGGCCGAGTAGCACAGATACGCAGTATTTT. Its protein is CSASRPGLAGGPSSTDTQYF.

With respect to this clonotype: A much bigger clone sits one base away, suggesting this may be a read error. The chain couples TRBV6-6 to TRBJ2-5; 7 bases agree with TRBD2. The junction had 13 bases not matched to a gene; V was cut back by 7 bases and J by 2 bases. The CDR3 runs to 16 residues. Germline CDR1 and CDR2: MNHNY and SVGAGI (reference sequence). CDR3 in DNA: TGTGCCAGCACAGCACGGAGGAGACTAGCACAAGAGACCCAGTACTTC. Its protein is CASTARRRLAQETQYF.

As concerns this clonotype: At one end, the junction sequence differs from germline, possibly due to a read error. In DNA form, the CDR3 reads TGTGCCAGCAACTTGGAAGTCACTAGGGCCTACGAGCAGTACTTC. Its translation: CASNLEVTRAYEQYF. The V and J genes are TRBV5-6 and TRBJ2-7; D may be TRBD2 (5 bases). The length of the CDR3 is 15 residues. Germline CDR1 reads SGHDT; CDR2 reads YYEEEE. Full variable domain (missing parts from reference TRBV5-6 and TRBJ2-7): DAGVTQSPTHLIKTRGQQVTLRCSPKSGHDTVSWYQQALGQGPQFIFQYYEEEERQRGNFPDRFSGHQFPNYSSELNVNALLLGDSALYLCASNLEVTRAYEQYFGPGTRLTVT.

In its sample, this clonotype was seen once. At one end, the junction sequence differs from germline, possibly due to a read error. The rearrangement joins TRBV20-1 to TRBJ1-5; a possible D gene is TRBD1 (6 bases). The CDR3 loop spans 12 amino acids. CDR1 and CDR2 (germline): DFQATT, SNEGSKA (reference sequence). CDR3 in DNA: TGCGGTGCTAGTACAGGGTCGCAGCCCCAGCATTTT. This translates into CGASTGSQPQHF.

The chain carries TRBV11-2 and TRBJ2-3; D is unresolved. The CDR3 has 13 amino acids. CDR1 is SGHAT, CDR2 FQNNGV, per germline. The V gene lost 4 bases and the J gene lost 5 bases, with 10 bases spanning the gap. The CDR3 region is CASSSIDGDTQYF. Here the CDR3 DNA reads TGTGCCAGCAGCTCAATTGACGGAGATACGCAGTATTTT.

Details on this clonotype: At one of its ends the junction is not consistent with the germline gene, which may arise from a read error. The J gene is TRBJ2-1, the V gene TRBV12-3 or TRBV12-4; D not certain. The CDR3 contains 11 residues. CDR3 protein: CATTRYNKQFF. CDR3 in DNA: TGCGCTACAACGCGTTACAATAAGCAGTTCTTC.

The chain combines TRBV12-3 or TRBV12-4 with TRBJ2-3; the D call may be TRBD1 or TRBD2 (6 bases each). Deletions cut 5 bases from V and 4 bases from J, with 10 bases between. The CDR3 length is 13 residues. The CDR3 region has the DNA TGTGCCAGCAGTAACAGGGAGGCAGATACGCAGTATTTT. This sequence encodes CASSNREADTQYF.

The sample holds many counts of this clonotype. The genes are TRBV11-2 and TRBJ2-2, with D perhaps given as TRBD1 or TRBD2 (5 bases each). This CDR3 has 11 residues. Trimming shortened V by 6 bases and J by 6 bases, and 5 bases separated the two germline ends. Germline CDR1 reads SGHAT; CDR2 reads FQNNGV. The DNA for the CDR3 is TGTGCCAGCAGGGGGGCCGGGGAGCTGTTTTTT. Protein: CASRGAGELFF.

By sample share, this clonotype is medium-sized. The CDR3, as DNA: TGTGCCAGCAGCTTGTTGGACTTCGACTACGAGCAGTACTTC. Its translation is CASSLLDFDYEQYF. The chain employs TRBV5-6 and TRBJ2-7, with D tentatively TRBD2 (5 bases). Trimming removed 1 base from V and 3 bases from J, with 11 bases in between. This CDR3 contains 14 residues. CDR1 and CDR2 (germline): SGHDT, YYEEEE.

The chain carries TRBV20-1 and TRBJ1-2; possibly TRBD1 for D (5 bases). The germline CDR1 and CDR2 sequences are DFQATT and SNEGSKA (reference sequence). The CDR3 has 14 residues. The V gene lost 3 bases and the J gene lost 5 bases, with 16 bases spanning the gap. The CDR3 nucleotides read TGCAGTGCTAGGTTGGGGGTTCTAAGGTATGGCTACACCTTC. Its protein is CSARLGVLRYGYTF.

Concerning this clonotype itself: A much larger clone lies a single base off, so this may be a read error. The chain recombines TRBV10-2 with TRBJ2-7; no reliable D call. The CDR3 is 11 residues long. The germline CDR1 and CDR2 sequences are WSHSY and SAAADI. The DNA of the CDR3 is TGCGCCACCAGTGAGTCGGGTACGCAGTACTTC. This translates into CATSESGTQYF.

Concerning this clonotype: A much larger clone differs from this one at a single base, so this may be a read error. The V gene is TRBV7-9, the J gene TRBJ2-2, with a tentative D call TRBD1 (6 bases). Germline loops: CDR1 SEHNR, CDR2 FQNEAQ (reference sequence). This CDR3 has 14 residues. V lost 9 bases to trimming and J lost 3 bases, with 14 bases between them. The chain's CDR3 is CARRPAGDTGELFF. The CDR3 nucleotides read TGTGCCAGAAGGCCCGCAGGGGACACCGGGGAGCTGTTTTTT.

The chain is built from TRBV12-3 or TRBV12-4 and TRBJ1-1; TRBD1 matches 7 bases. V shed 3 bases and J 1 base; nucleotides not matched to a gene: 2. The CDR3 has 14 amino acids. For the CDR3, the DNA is TGTGCCAGCAGTTTGGCAGGGGGGAACACTGAAGCTTTCTTT. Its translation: CASSLAGGNTEAFF.

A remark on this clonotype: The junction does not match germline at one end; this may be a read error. CDR3 residues: CASSIGRGPVF. The CDR3 DNA sequence: TGTGCCAGCAGCATCGGACGGGGACCTGTCTTC. The chain uses TRBV11-3 and TRBJ2-1; D is tentatively TRBD1 or TRBD2 (5 bases each). The V gene's germline CDR1 is SGHNT and CDR2 YENEEA. This CDR3 has 11 residues. The complete variable domain, with remaining parts taken from reference TRBV11-3 and TRBJ2-1, reads EAGVVQSPRYKIIEKKQPVAFWCNPISGHNTLYWYLQNLGQGPELLIRYENEEAVDDSQLPKDRFSAERLKGVDSTLKIQPAELGDSAVYLCASSIGRGPVFGPGTRLTVL.

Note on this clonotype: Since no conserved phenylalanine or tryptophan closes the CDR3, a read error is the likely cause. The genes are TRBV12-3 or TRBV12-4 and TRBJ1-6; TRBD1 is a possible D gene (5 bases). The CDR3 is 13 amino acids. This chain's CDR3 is CASSFRQSSPLHL. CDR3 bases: TGCGCCAGCAGTTTTCGACAGAGTTCACCCCTCCACTTG.

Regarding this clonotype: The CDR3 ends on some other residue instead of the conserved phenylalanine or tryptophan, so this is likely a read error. The CDR3 nucleotides are TGTGCCAGCACCCCCCTTGCAGGTTGGGATGGGGATACGCAGTATCTT. This codes for CASTPLAGWDGDTQYL. This chain connects TRBV12-3 or TRBV12-4 to TRBJ2-3; D unclear. Trimming took off 7 bases at V and 6 bases at J, with 23 bases between the two ends. This CDR3 contains 16 residues.